The entry that follows covers one T cell receptor (beta chain) sequence. Researchers prepared the TCRbeta library using unique molecular identifiers, the study reports. TCRdb ran MiXCR on the PCR reads and lists one entry per CDR3 protein. Of some 640,000 distinct CDR3 sequences listed, 16% were seen once; the top ten hold about 1.1%. The data were taken from a study of T-cell reconstitution after alpha-beta-depleted transplantation in children. Germline V gene sequence: CDR1 MDHEN, CDR2 SYDVKM. J lost 10 bases, V lost 10 bases, and 11 bases had no gene match. The CDR3 loop spans 14 amino acids. The source material was PBMCs from the stem cell graft donor, sampled from the stem cell graft. The sequence was collected from a human donor who donated a stem cell graft to a child with acute myeloid leukemia. The chain links TRBV28 to TRBJ2-1; 12 nucleotides line up with TRBD2. The CDR3 loop reads CATSKTSGGWEQFF. The CDR3 DNA reads TGTGCCACCTCGAAGACTAGCGGGGGCTGGGAGCAGTTCTTC.